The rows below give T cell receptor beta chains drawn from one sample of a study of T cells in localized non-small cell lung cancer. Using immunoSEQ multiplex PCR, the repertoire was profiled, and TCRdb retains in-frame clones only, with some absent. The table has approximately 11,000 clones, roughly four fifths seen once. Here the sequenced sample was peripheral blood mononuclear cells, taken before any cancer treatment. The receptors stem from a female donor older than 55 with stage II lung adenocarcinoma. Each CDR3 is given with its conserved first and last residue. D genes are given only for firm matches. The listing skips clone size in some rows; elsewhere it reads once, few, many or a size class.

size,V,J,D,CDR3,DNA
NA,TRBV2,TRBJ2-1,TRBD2,CASRRTSGGNEQFF,TGTGCCAGCAGGAGGACTAGCGGGGGCAATGAGCAGTTCTTC
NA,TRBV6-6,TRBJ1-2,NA,CASNYIEGSSYGYTF,TGTGCCAGCAATTATATAGAGGGGAGTAGCTATGGCTACACCTTC
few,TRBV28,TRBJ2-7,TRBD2,CASSLRKDSSGVSYEQYF,TGTGCCAGCAGCCTTAGGAAGGATTCTAGCGGGGTCTCCTACGAGCAGTACTTC
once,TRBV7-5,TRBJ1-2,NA,CARSPRGDGYTF,TGTGCCAGAAGCCCTAGGGGGGATGGCTACACCTTC
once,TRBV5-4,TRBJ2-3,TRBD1,CASSFGQGATDTQYF,TGTGCCAGCAGCTTTGGACAGGGTGCAACAGATACGCAGTATTTT
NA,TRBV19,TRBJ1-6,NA,CASSKGVPDYNSPLHF,TGTGCCAGTAGTAAGGGGGTCCCCGATTATAATTCACCCCTCCACTTT
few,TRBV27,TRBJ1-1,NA,CASRWDGNTEAFF,TGTGCCAGCAGATGGGACGGGAACACTGAAGCTTTCTTT
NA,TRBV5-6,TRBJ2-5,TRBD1,CASSLGQGQETQYF,TGTGCCAGCAGCTTAGGACAGGGACAAGAGACCCAGTACTTC
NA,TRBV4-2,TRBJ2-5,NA,CASSQDVAEETQYF,TGTGCCAGCAGCCAAGATGTGGCAGAAGAGACCCAGTACTTC
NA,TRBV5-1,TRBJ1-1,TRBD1,CASSVRTGLGNTEAFF,TGCGCCAGCAGCGTCAGGACAGGTTTAGGGAACACTGAAGCTTTCTTT
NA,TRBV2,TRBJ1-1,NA,CASIQGIGTEAFF,TGTGCCAGCATCCAGGGTATCGGCACTGAAGCTTTCTTT
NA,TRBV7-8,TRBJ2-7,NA,CASSSLTAGVEQYF,TGTGCCAGCAGCTCACTAACCGCAGGGGTAGAGCAGTACTTC
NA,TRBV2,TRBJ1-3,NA,CASSDEGNTIYF,TGTGCCAGCAGTGATGAGGGAAACACCATATATTTT
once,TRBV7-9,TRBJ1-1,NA,CASSLFEVLAFF,TGTGCCAGCAGCTTGTTTGAGGTTTTAGCTTTCTTT
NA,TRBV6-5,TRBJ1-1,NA,CASSYWADTEAFF,TGTGCCAGCAGTTACTGGGCTGACACTGAAGCTTTCTTT
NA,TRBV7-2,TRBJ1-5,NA,CASSSLGGGGQPQHF,TGTGCCAGCAGCTCCCTGGGGGGGGGCGGACAGCCCCAGCATTTT